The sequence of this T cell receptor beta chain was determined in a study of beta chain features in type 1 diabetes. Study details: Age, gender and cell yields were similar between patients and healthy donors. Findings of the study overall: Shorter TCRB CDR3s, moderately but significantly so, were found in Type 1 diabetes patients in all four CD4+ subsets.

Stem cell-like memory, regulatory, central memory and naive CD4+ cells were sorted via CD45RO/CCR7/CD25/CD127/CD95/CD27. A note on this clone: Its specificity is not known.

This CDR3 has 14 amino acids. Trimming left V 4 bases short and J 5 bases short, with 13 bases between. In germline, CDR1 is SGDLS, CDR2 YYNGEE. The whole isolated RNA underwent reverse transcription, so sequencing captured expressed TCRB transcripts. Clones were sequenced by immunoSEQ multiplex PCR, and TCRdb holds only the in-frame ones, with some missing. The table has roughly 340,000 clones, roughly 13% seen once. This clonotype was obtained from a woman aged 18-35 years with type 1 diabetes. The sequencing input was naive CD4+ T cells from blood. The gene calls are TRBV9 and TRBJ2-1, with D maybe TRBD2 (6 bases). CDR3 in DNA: TGTGCCAGCAGCCCCTGGACTATCAACAATGAGCAGTTCTTC. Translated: CASSPWTINNEQFF.